This entry lists 26 T cell receptor beta chains sequenced from one sample in a study of blood T cell repertoires in COVID-19. Method: immunoSEQ multiplex PCR; TCRdb's copy keeps in-frame clones and lacks some. The table has 200,000 to 250,000 clones, roughly 84% seen once. Sequencing input: PBMCs or T cells enriched from blood (not recorded which). All receptors come from a woman aged 40 to 50 who had recovered from COVID-19.

The V call is TRBV7-2, the J call TRBJ2-5; 13 bases are a match to TRBD2. Germline lookup yields CDR1 SGHTA and CDR2 FQGNSA. The CDR3 runs 15 residues. V lost 5 bases and J lost 8; bases outside the gene matches: 8. In DNA, the CDR3 is TGTGCCAGCAGCCCCCGGACTAGCGGGAGCTTAACCCAGTACTTC. Encoded protein: CASSPRTSGSLTQYF.

This chain uses TRBV7-2 with TRBJ2-5; no clear D. The CDR3 covers 13 residues. CDR1 is SGHTA and CDR2 is FQGNSA in the germline V gene. V was trimmed by 3 bases and J by 2 bases, leaving 7 bases between them. The CDR3 nucleotides are TGTGCCAGCAGCTTCTCGAGACAAGAGACCCAGTACTTC. Translation gives CASSFSRQETQYF.

The rearrangement links TRBV6-2 or TRBV6-3 to TRBJ1-1; 7 bases are shared with TRBD1. This CDR3 contains 21 residues. Germline lookup yields CDR1 MNHEY and CDR2 SVGEGT. Unmatched junction bases numbered 21, after V lost 2 bases and J lost 0 bases. CDR3 sequence: CASSYVSPHRGRGGLNTEAFF. The DNA for the CDR3 is TGTGCCAGCAGTTACGTCTCCCCGCACAGGGGACGGGGAGGTTTGAACACTGAAGCTTTCTTT.

In this sample, this clone turned up many times. V gene TRBV9 combines with J gene TRBJ1-5; the D gene is possibly TRBD1 (6 bases). The CDR3 is 15 amino acids. The ends were cut back, 0 bases at V and 3 bases at J, with 10 bases in the middle. CDR1 is SGDLS, CDR2 YYNGEE, per germline. The CDR3 sequence is CASSVGQDHNQPQHF. CDR3 sequence (DNA): TGTGCCAGCAGCGTAGGACAGGATCACAATCAGCCCCAGCATTTT.

V is TRBV15 and J is TRBJ1-1; no clear D. Germline CDR1 reads LNHNV; CDR2 reads YYDKDF (reference sequence). V gave up 4 bases and J gave up 6 bases, with 12 bases separating them. The CDR3 covers 13 residues. CDR3 residues: CATSNPTFAEAFF. The DNA of the CDR3 is TGTGCCACCAGCAATCCTACGTTCGCTGAAGCTTTCTTT.

This chain connects TRBV7-2 to TRBJ2-7, with 7 bases identical to TRBD1. CDR3 length equals 14 residues. The V segment lost 4 bases and the J segment 1 base; nucleotides outside the gene matches: 4. CDR1 and CDR2 from the germline V gene are SGHTA and FQGNSA. The CDR3 loop is CASSSGTVSYEQYF. As DNA, the CDR3 is TGTGCCAGCAGCTCCGGGACAGTTTCCTACGAGCAGTACTTC.

The chain links TRBV15 to TRBJ1-4, with D unresolved. V lost 1 base and J 0 bases, leaving 6 bases between the germline ends. CDR1 and CDR2 from the germline V gene are LNHNV and YYDKDF (reference sequence). This CDR3 has 15 residues. CDR3: CATSRVAATNEKLFF. DNA for the CDR3: TGTGCCACCAGCAGAGTGGCAGCAACTAATGAAAAACTGTTTTTT.

This chain links TRBV9 with TRBJ2-5; TRBD2 is a possible D gene (6 bases). CDR3 length: 15 amino acids. V shed 4 bases and J shed 2 bases, with 15 bases lying between them. Germline V CDR1 and CDR2: SGDLS, YYNGEE. Here the CDR3 reads CASSPSGRGQETQYF. The CDR3, as DNA: TGTGCCAGCAGCCCCAGCGGGCGGGGTCAAGAGACCCAGTACTTC.

The rearrangement links TRBV2 to TRBJ1-1; D gene ambiguous. Germline lookup yields CDR1 SNHLY and CDR2 FYNNEI. The CDR3 runs 13 residues. Deletions cut 6 bases from V and 1 base from J, with 9 bases between. As DNA, the CDR3 is TGTGCCAGCAGGCCAGTCCGGAACACTGAAGCTTTCTTT. It yields the protein CASRPVRNTEAFF.

The chain uses TRBV5-1 and TRBJ1-1; tentatively, D is TRBD1 (6 bases). Per the germline V gene, CDR1 is SGHRS and CDR2 is YFSETQ. This CDR3 spans 16 amino acids. Deletions cut 7 bases from V and 10 bases from J, with 29 bases between. The CDR3 spells CASAQATLAGEKVAFF. The DNA for the CDR3 is TGCGCCAGCGCCCAAGCCACTTTGGCAGGGGAAAAGGTAGCTTTCTTT.

V gene TRBV9 combines with J gene TRBJ2-2; a possible D gene is TRBD2 (6 bases). Germline CDR1 and CDR2: SGDLS and YYNGEE. Trimming took 3 bases from V and 1 from J, leaving 10 bases between them. This CDR3 comprises 15 residues. CDR3 DNA: TGTGCCAGCAGCGGAAAAGCGGGGAACACCGGGGAGCTGTTTTTT. Encoded protein: CASSGKAGNTGELFF. The full variable domain, in which reference TRBV9 and TRBJ2-2 provide the parts outside the CDR3, is DSGVTQTPKHLITATGQRVTLRCSPRSGDLSVYWYQQSLDQGLQFLIQYYNGEERAKGNILERFSAQQFPDLHSELNLSSLELGDSALYFCASSGKAGNTGELFFGEGSRLTVL.

The V call is TRBV3-1 (or the pseudogene TRBV3-2), the J call TRBJ2-7, with 10 nucleotides matching TRBD2. Germline V gene sequence: CDR1 LGHDT, CDR2 YNNKEL (reference sequence). V shed 1 base, J shed 1 base, and the junction held 7 bases outside the gene matches. This CDR3 is built from 17 residues. CDR3 in amino acids: CASSQAPSGSWSYEQYF. CDR3 bases: TGTGCCAGCAGCCAAGCTCCTAGCGGGAGTTGGTCCTACGAGCAGTACTTC.

The chain employs TRBV27 and TRBJ1-6; no clear D gene. Germline CDR1 and CDR2: MNHEY and SMNVEV (reference sequence). Trimming left V 0 bases short and J 8 bases short, with 17 bases between. This CDR3 is 17 amino acids long. CDR3 protein: CASSLSPQRVTDSPLHF. CDR3 coding DNA: TGTGCCAGCAGTTTATCGCCGCAGAGGGTTACCGATTCACCCCTCCACTTT.

The chain is built from TRBV30 and TRBJ2-7; D not certain. Germline V gives CDR1 GTSNPN, CDR2 SVGIG (reference sequence). The V and J ends lost 0 bases and 4 bases respectively, with 10 bases between them. The CDR3 loop spans 13 amino acids. CDR3 in amino acids: CAWSVHPNYEQYF. The CDR3, as DNA: TGTGCCTGGAGTGTCCACCCTAATTACGAGCAGTACTTC.

The gene calls are TRBV18 and TRBJ2-1; 13 bases fit TRBD2. V was clipped by 3 bases and J by 8 bases; unmatched bases: 4. Germline-derived CDR1 and CDR2 are KGHSH and LQKENI. The CDR3 totals 15 residues. The chain's CDR3 is CASSPWTSGRDEQFF. DNA of the CDR3: TGTGCCAGCTCACCGTGGACTAGCGGGAGAGATGAGCAGTTCTTC.

The chain is built from TRBV14 and TRBJ2-2; possible D gene TRBD2, 6 bases. The ends were cut back, 0 bases at V and 2 bases at J, with 16 bases in the middle. The CDR3 has 18 amino acids. The germline gives CDR1 SGHDN, CDR2 FVKESK. The CDR3 spells CASSQDGGARPNTGELFF. CDR3 DNA: TGTGCCAGCAGCCAAGATGGCGGGGCACGACCTAACACCGGGGAGCTGTTTTTT.

The chain uses TRBV29-1 and TRBJ1-2; no clear D gene. Germline CDR1 reads SQVTM; CDR2 reads ANQGSEA. The CDR3 is 14 amino acids. Trimming took 2 bases from V and 0 from J, leaving 10 bases between them. CDR3 sequence reads: CSVEIDISNYGYTF. DNA for the CDR3: TGCAGCGTTGAAATTGACATTTCTAACTATGGCTACACCTTC.

The V call is TRBV20-1, the J call TRBJ2-3; D uncertain. Germline loops: CDR1 DFQATT, CDR2 SNEGSKA (reference sequence). CDR3 length: 11 residues. V was clipped by 5 bases and J by 2 bases, with 5 bases between them. The CDR3 coding sequence is TGCAGTGCTCTCTACACAGATACGCAGTATTTT. Translation: CSALYTDTQYF.

Remarks on this clone: One end of the junction is discordant with germline, which a read error may explain. This rearrangement joins TRBV30 to TRBJ2-7; possibly TRBD2 for D (6 bases). Germline V gives CDR1 GTSNPN, CDR2 SVGIG (reference sequence). The CDR3 sequence is 11 residues long. This CDR3 is CGTSSSYEQYF. CDR3 DNA: TGCGGGACTTCCTCCTCCTACGAGCAGTACTTC.

The chain has TRBV11-3 and TRBJ2-3, with 7 positions matching TRBD2. The CDR3 consists of 18 residues. The trim removed 5 bases at V and 3 bases at J, leaving 17 bases unmatched. In germline, CDR1 is SGHNT, CDR2 YENEEA. The CDR3 region is CASSPGLGGSDGTDTQYF. The CDR3 region has the DNA TGTGCCAGCAGCCCGGGGTTAGGCGGGAGTGATGGGACAGATACGCAGTATTTT.

The genes are TRBV11-3 and TRBJ1-3, with a possible D match to TRBD1 (6 bases). Germline V gene data show CDR1 as SGHNT and CDR2 as YENEEA. The length of the CDR3 is 16 residues. Trimming left V 1 base short and J 2 bases short, with 12 bases between. In DNA form, the CDR3 reads TGTGCCAGCAGCTTAGTGGCAGGGGAGACTGGAAACACCATATATTTT. This codes for CASSLVAGETGNTIYF.

This clone was detected only a few times. This chain joins TRBV28 and TRBJ2-3; 7 nucleotides align to TRBD2. The CDR3 loop spans 13 amino acids. Germline values: CDR1 MDHEN, CDR2 SYDVKM. Germline trimming cut 7 bases from V and 1 base from J; bases unmatched to any gene: 2. The CDR3 nucleotides read TGTGCCAGCAAAACTAGCGGCACAGATACGCAGTATTTT. This sequence encodes CASKTSGTDTQYF.

The rearrangement joins TRBV28 to TRBJ2-3; D perhaps matches TRBD1 (6 bases). Germline assignment: CDR1 MDHEN and CDR2 SYDVKM. This CDR3 has 14 amino acids. Trimming removed 3 bases at V and 6 bases at J, with 13 bases between. The CDR3 here is CASSFVFQGDTQYF. CDR3 in DNA: TGTGCCAGCAGTTTCGTGTTCCAGGGGGATACGCAGTATTTT.

This clone occurred a few times. The chain couples TRBV7-3 to TRBJ2-3, with D uncertain. Trimming removed 6 bases at V and 5 bases at J, with 12 bases between. This CDR3 contains 13 residues. CDR1 is SGHTA, CDR2 FQGTGA, per germline. This CDR3 is CASRTQVGDTQYF. CDR3 bases: TGTGCCAGCAGAACCCAGGTGGGAGATACGCAGTATTTT.

The gene calls are TRBV30 and TRBJ1-5; D perhaps matches TRBD1 (5 bases). Trimming left V 0 bases short and J 6 bases short, with 12 bases between. Germline lookup yields CDR1 GTSNPN and CDR2 SVGIG (reference sequence). This CDR3 comprises 14 residues. CDR3 nucleotides: TGTGCCTGGAGTGTACAAGGGGAAGGTCAGCCCCAGCATTTT. Translating it yields CAWSVQGEGQPQHF.

The chain recombines TRBV9 with TRBJ1-2; TRBD1 aligns across 9 bases. CDR3 size: 17 residues. The J segment lost 6 bases and the V segment lost 0 bases, leaving 12 bases of the junction unmatched. Per the germline V gene, CDR1 is SGDLS and CDR2 is YYNGEE. Here the CDR3 reads CASSVGGTGKAENGYTF. The CDR3 coding sequence is TGTGCCAGCAGCGTAGGCGGGACAGGGAAAGCAGAAAATGGCTACACCTTC.